The subject of this entry is one T cell receptor (beta chain). Its specificity is unknown. Barcoded TCR alpha and TCR beta cDNA libraries with UMIs came from 5'RACE using constant-segment primers. Each CDR3 protein is one row after TCRdb ran MiXCR on the 5' RACE reads. This table has 300,000 to 400,000 distinct CDR3 sequences, around 27% appearing once. This record comes from a study of T-cell memory formation after mild COVID-19. Regarding the study as a whole: Pre-infection memory already had some responding clones, implying cross-reactive memory joined. Mostly located in CM and EM were contracting CD4+ clones, with contracting CD8+ clones located in EMRA.

The germline gives CDR1 KGHSH, CDR2 LQKENI. V was clipped by 5 bases and J by 0 bases, with 6 bases between them. The CDR3 runs to 13 residues. The chain couples TRBV18 to TRBJ2-3; D is undetermined. The clonotype was recovered from an adult woman who had mild COVID-19 (a few samples of this study predate the infection). Cell type and time point are not known. What was sequenced was PBMCs or a T cell subset sorted from them (not recorded which). The CDR3 spells CASSKTSTDTQYF. For the CDR3, the DNA is TGTGCCAGCTCAAAGACTAGCACAGATACGCAGTATTTT.